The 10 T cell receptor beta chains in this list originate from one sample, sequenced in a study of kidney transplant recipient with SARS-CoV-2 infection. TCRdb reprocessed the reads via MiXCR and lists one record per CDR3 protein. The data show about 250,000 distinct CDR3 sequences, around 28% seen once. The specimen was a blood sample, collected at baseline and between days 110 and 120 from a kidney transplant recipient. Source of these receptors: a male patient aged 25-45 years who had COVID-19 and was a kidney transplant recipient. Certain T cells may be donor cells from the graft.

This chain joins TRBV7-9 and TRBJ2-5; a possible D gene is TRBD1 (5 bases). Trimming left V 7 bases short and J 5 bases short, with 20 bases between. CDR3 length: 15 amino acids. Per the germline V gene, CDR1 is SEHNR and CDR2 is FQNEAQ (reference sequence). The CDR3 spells CASTPSQGGRETQYF. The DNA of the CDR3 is TGTGCCAGCACCCCCTCTCAGGGTGGACGGGAGACCCAGTACTTC.

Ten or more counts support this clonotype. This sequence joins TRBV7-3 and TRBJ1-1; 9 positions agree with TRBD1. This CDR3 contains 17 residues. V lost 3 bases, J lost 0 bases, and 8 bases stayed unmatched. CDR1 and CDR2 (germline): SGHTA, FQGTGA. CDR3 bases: TGTGCCAGCAGCTTGACAGGGGGGACGTATCTGAACACTGAAGCTTTCTTT. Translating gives CASSLTGGTYLNTEAFF. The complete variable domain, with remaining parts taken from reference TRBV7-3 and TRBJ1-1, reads GAGVSQTPSNKVTEKGKYVELRCDPISGHTALYWYRQSLGQGPEFLIYFQGTGAADDSGLPNDRFFAVRPEGSVSTLKIQRTERGDSAVYLCASSLTGGTYLNTEAFFGQGTRLTVV.

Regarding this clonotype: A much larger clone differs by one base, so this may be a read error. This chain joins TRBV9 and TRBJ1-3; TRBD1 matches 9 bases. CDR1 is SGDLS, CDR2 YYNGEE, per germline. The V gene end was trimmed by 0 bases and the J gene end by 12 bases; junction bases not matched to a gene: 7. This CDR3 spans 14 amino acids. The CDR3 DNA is TGTGCCAGCAGCGTAGGGACAGGGGAGGCCTACATATATTTT. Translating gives CASSVGTGEAYIYF.

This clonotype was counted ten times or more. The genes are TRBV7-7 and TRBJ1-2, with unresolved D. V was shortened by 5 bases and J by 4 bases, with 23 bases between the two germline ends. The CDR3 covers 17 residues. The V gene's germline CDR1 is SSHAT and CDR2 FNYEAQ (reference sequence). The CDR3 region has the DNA TGTGCCAGCAGCGACATAGCTAAGTGCCGAAAGACCTATGGCTACACCTTC. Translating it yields CASSDIAKCRKTYGYTF.

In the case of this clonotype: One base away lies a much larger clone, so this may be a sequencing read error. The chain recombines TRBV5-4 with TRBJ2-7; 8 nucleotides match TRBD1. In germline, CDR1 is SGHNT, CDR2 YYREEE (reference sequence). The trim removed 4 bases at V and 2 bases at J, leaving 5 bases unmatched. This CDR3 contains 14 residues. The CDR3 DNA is TGTGCCAGCAGCCTGGACAGGGACCCCTACGAGCAGTACTTC. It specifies CASSLDRDPYEQYF.

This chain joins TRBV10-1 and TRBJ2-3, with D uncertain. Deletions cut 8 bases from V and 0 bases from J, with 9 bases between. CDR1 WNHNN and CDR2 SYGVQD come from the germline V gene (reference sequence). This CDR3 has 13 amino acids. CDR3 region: CASRKGSTDTQYF. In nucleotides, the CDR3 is TGCGCCAGCCGCAAGGGTAGCACAGATACGCAGTATTTT.

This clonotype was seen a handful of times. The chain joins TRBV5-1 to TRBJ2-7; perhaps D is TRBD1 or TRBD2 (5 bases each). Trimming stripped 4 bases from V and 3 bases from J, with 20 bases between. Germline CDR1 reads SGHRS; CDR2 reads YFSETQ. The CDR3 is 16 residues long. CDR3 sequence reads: CASSRIPGTGSYEQYF. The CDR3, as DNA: TGCGCCAGCAGCCGCATTCCCGGGACCGGCAGCTACGAGCAGTACTTC. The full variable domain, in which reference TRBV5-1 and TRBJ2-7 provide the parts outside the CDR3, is KAGVTQTPRYLIKTRGQQVTLSCSPISGHRSVSWYQQTPGQGLQFLFEYFSETQRNKGNFPGRFSGRQFSNSRSEMNVSTLELGDSALYLCASSRIPGTGSYEQYFGPGTRLTVT.

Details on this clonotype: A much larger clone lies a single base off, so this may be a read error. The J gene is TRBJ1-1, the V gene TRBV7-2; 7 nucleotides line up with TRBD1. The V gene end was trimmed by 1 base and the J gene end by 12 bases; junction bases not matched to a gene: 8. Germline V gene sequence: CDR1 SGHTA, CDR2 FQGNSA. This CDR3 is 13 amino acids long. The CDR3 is CASSLGQGEKTFF. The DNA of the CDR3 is TGTGCCAGCAGCTTAGGTCAGGGGGAGAAAACTTTCTTT.

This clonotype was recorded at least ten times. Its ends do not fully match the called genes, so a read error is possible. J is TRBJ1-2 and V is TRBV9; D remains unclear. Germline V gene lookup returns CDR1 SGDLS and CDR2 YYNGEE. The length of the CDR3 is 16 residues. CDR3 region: CASTVPYSRKTYGYTF. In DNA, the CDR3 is TGTGCCAGCACCGTACCGTACTCAAGAAAGACCTATGGCTACACCTTC. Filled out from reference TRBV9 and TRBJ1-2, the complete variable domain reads DSGVTQTPKHLITATGQRVTLRCSPRSGDLSVYWYQQSLDQGLQFLIQYYNGEERAKGNILERFSAQQFPDLHSELNLSSLELGDSALYFCASTVPYSRKTYGYTFGSGTRLTVV.

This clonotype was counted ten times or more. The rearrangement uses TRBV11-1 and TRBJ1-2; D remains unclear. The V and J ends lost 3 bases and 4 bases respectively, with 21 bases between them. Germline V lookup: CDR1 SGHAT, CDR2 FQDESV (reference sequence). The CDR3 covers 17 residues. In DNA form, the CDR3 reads TGTGCCAGCAGCTTCCATAATAAGGCTGGAAAGACCTATGGCTACACCTTC. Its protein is CASSFHNKAGKTYGYTF.